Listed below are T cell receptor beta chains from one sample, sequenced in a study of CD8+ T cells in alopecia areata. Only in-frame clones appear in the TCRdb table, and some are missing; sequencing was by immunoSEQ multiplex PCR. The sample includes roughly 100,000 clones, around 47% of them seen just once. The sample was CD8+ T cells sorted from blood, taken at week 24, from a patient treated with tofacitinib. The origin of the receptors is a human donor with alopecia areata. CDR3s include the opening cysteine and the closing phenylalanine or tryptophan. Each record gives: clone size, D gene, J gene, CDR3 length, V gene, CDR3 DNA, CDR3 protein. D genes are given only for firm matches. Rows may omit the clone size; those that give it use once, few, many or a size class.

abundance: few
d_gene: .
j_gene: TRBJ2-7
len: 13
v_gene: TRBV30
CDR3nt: TGTGCCTGGAGTTTTTACAGCTCCTACGAGCAGTACTTC
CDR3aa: CAWSFYSSYEQYF

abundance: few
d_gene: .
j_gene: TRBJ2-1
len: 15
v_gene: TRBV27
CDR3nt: TGTGCCAGCAGTAGTAGACTGAGCTCCTACAATGAGCAGTTCTTC
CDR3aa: CASSSRLSSYNEQFF

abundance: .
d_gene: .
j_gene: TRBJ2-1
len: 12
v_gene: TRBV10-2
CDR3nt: TGCGCCAGCAGGACTTCCAACAATGAGCAGTTCTTC
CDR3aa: CASRTSNNEQFF

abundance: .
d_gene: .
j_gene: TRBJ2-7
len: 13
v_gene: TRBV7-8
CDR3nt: TGTGCCAGCAGCTTTGGGGGTTCCTACGAGCAGTACTTC
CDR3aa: CASSFGGSYEQYF

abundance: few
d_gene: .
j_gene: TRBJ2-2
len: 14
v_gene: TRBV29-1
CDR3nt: TGCAGCGCCTTTCCGGCGCAGTACACCGGGGAGCTGTTTTTT
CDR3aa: CSAFPAQYTGELFF

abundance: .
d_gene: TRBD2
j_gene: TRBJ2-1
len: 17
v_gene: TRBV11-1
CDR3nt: TGTGCCAGCAGCCGCTTTAGCGGGAGGGCCTTTTCTAGTGAGCAGTTCTTC
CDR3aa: CASSRFSGRAFSSEQFF

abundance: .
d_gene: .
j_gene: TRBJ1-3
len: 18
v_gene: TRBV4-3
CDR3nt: TGCGCCAGCAGCCAAGGGGTCGCTGGGGGGAGCTCTGGAAACACCATATATTTT
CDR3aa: CASSQGVAGGSSGNTIYF

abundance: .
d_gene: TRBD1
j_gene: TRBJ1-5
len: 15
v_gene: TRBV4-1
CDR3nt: TGCGCCAGCAGCTGGGACAGGGGATACAATCAGCCCCAGCATTTT
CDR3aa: CASSWDRGYNQPQHF

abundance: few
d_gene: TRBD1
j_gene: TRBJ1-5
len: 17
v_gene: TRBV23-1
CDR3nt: TGCGCCAGCAGTCCCCTGACAGGGGGATGGAGCAATCAGCCCCAGCATTTT
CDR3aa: CASSPLTGGWSNQPQHF

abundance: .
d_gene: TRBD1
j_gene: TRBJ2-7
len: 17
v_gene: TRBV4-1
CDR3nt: TGCGCCAGCAGCCAAGGACAGGGACAGGCGTACTCCTACGAGCAGTACTTC
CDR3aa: CASSQGQGQAYSYEQYF

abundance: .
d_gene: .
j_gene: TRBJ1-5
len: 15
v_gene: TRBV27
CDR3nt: TGTGCCAGCAGTTTAAATGGTTATAGCAATCAGCCCCAGCATTTT
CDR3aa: CASSLNGYSNQPQHF

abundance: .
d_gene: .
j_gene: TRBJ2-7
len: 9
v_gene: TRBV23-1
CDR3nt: TGCGCCGACCCCTACGAGCAGTACTTC
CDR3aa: CADPYEQYF

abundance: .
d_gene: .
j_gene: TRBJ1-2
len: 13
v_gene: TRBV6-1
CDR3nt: TGTGCCAGCTCACCGGCGCTCATCCAAGGCTACACCTTC
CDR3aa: CASSPALIQGYTF

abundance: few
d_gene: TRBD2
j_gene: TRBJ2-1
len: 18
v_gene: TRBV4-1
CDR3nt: TGCGCCAGCAGCCAAGGTCATCCAGCGGGACCCACCTACAATGAGCAGTTCTTC
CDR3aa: CASSQGHPAGPTYNEQFF

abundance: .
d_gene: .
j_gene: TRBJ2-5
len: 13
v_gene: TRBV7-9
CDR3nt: TGTGCCAGCAGCTTACGGGAAAAAGAGACCCAGTACTTC
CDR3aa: CASSLREKETQYF

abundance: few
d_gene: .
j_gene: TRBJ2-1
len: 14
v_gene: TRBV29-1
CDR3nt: TGCAGCGTTGATAGGGAGAGGGCTATCAATGAGCAGTTCTTC
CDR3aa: CSVDRERAINEQFF